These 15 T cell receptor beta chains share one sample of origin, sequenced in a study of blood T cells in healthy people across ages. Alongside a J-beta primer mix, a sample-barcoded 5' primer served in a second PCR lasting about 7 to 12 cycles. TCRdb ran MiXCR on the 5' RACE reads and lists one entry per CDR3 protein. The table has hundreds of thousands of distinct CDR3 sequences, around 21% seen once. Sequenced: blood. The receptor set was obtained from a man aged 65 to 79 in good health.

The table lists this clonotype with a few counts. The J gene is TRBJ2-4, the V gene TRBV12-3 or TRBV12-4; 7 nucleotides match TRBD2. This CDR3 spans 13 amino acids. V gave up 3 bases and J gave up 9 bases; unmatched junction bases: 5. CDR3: CASSFGEGGIQYF. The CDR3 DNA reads TGTGCCAGCAGTTTCGGGGAGGGTGGCATTCAGTACTTC.

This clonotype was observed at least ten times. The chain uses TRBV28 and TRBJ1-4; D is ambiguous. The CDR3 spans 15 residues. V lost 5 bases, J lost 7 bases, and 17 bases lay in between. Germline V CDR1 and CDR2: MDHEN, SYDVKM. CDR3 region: CASSVYGVGGEKLFF. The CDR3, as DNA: TGTGCCAGCAGTGTCTACGGTGTCGGTGGTGAAAAACTGTTTTTT.

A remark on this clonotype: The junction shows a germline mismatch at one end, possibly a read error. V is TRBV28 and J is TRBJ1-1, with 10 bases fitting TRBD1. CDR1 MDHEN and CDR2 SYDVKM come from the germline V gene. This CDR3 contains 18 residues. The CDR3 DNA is TGTGCCAGCAGTTCGATAGGACAGGGGGACCTAATGAACAGTGAAGCTTTCTTT. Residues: CASSSIGQGDLMNSEAFF.

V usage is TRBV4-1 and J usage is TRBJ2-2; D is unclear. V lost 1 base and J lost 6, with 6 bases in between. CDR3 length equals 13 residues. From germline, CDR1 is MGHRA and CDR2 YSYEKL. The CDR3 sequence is CASSQVRPGELFF. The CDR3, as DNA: TGCGCCAGCAGCCAAGTTCGCCCCGGGGAGCTGTTTTTT.

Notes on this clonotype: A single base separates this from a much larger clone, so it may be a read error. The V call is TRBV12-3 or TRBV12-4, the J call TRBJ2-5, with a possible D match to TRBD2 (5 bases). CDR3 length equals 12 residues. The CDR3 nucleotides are TGTGCCAGCAGTTTAAGTAGGAATGAGCGGTTCTTC. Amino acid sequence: CASSLSRNERFF.

CDR3 residues: CSVRQGTDTQYF. In DNA, the CDR3 is TGCAGCGTTCGGCAGGGGACAGATACGCAGTATTTT. V and J are TRBV29-1 and TRBJ2-3, with D perhaps matching TRBD1 (6 bases). Germline assignment: CDR1 SQVTM and CDR2 ANQGSEA. The length of the CDR3 is 12 residues. Trimming removed 5 bases from V and 3 bases from J, with 9 bases in between.

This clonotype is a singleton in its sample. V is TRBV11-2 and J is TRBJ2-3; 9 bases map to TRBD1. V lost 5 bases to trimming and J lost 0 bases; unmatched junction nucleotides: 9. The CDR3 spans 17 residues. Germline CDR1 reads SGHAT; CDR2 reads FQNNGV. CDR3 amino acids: CASSPLSGTGSTDTQYF. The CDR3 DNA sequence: TGTGCCAGCAGCCCCCTTTCCGGGACAGGGAGCACAGATACGCAGTATTTT.

The CDR3 sequence: CSARVLGRRTETQYF. As DNA, the CDR3 is TGCAGTGCTAGAGTCCTAGGCCGCCGTACAGAGACCCAGTACTTC. The chain recombines TRBV20-1 with TRBJ2-5, with unresolved D. The CDR3 is 15 amino acids. The germline gives CDR1 DFQATT, CDR2 SNEGSKA (reference sequence). V was trimmed by 1 base and J by 4 bases, leaving 16 bases between them.

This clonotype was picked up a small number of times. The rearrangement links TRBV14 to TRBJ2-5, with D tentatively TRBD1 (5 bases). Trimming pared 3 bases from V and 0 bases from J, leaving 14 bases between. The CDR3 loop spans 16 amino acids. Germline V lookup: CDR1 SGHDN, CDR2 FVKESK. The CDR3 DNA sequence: TGTGCCAGCAGCCACCCAGGGCGAGAGTACCAAGAGACCCAGTACTTC. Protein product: CASSHPGREYQETQYF.

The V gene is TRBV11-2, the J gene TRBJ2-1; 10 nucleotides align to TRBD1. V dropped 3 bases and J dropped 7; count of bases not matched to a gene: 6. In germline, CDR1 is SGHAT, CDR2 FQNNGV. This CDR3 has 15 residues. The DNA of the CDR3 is TGTGCCAGCAGCTTGATGACAGGGGGCGAAAATGAGCAGTTCTTC. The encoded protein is CASSLMTGGENEQFF.

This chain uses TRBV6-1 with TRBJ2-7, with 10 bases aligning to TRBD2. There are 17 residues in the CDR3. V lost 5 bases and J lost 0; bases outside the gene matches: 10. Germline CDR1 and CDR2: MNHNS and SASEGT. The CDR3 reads CASSPLTSGWSSYEQYF. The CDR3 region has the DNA TGTGCCAGCAGTCCTCTGACTAGCGGGTGGAGCTCCTACGAGCAGTACTTC.

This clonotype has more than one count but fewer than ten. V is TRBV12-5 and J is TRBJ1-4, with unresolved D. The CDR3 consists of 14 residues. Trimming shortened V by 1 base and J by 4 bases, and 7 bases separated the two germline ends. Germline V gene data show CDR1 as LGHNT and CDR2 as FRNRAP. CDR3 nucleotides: TGTGCTAGTGGTTTGGGGGAGATTAATGAAAAACTGTTTTTT. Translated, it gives CASGLGEINEKLFF.

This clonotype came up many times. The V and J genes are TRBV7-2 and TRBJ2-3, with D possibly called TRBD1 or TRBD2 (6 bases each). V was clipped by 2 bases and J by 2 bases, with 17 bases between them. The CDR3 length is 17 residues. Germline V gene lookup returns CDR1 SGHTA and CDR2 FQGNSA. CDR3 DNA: TGTGCCAGCAGCTTACTTTCCGGGGGCAGAGTCACAGATACGCAGTATTTT. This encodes CASSLLSGGRVTDTQYF.

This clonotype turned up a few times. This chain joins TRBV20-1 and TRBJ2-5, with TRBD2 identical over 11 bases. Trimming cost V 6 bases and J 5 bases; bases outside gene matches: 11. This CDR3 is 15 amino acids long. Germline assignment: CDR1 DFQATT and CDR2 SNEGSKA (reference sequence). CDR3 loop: CSASISGRADETQYF. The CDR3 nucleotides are TGCAGTGCCTCTATTAGCGGGAGGGCCGATGAGACCCAGTACTTC.

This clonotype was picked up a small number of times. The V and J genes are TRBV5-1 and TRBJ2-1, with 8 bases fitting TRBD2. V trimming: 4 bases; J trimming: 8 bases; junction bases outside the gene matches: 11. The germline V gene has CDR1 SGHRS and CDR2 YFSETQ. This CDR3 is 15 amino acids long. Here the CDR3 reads CASSTSGTRYDEQFF. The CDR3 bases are TGCGCCAGCAGCACATCCGGGACTAGGTACGATGAGCAGTTCTTC.